This T cell receptor beta chain was captured by sequencing in a study of blood T cell repertoires in COVID-19. Some clones are missing from TCRdb's copy, which holds only in-frame ones; the method was immunoSEQ multiplex PCR. The sample lists 150,000 to 200,000 clones; roughly nine tenths were seen once. Germline values: CDR1 GTSNPN, CDR2 SVGIG (reference sequence). The V end lost 2 bases, the J end lost 1 base, and 12 bases lay between the germline ends. This CDR3 contains 15 residues. This rearrangement joins TRBV30 to TRBJ2-1; tentatively, D is TRBD1 (5 bases). Sample: peripheral blood. The clonotype was recovered from a young man who had recovered from COVID-19. In DNA form, the CDR3 reads TGTGCCTGGAGTAGGGGAACGTTGTCCTACAATGAGCAGTTCTTC. Its protein is CAWSRGTLSYNEQFF.